What follows is one T cell receptor beta chain and its context. The record originates from a study of blood T cell repertoires in COVID-19. Study context: Researchers got acute and convalescent COVID-19 samples from the United States, Italy and Spain. PBMCs, B-cell-depleted T cells, or T cells were the source of the cDNA or gDNA that made up the material.

Looked up from germline, CDR1 is SNHLY and CDR2 is FYNNEI. This CDR3 has 15 amino acids. Trimming stripped 5 bases from V and 6 bases from J, with 18 bases between. In the study's own analysis: Cell counts per sample came from amplifying reference gene primers. Method: immunoSEQ multiplex PCR; TCRdb's copy keeps in-frame clones and lacks some. Clone size and the V and J calls come from that table; the DNA yielded D and trimming. The sample yields 150,000 to 200,000 clones, about 80% seen once. Sequenced sample: peripheral blood. This sequence was found in a woman in her 70s with acute or convalescent COVID-19. V gene TRBV2 combines with J gene TRBJ2-3; possibly TRBD2 for D (5 bases). This CDR3 is CASSHYGISEDTQYF. The CDR3 DNA sequence: TGTGCCAGCAGTCACTATGGGATTAGCGAGGATACGCAGTATTTT.